This is a list of T cell receptor beta chains from one sample in a study of Graves' ophthalmopathy and Graves' hyperthyroidism. Each CDR3 protein gets one entry after TCRdb re-called the multiplex PCR reads with MiXCR. The table has under 250,000 distinct CDR3 sequences, about 22% seen once. The material sequenced was peripheral blood. All receptors derive from a woman in her forties or fifties with Graves' ophthalmopathy. Both conserved end residues are part of each CDR3. The D gene is left open where the match is weak. Not every row has a clone size; where given, it reads once, few, many or a size class.

16	NA	many	TRBV19	TRBJ1-1	CASMAPFRPGDTEAFF	TGTGCCAGTATGGCCCCGTTCCGACCTGGGGACACTGAAGCTTTCTTT
14	TRBD2	NA	TRBV27	TRBJ2-5	CASTSGRREETQYF	TGTGCCAGCACGAGCGGGAGAAGGGAAGAGACCCAGTACTTC
15	NA	NA	TRBV9	TRBJ2-5	CASSVGPSRQETQYF	TGTGCCAGCAGCGTAGGACCAAGCCGTCAAGAGACCCAGTACTTC
15	NA	many	TRBV28	TRBJ2-7	CASSFRLQGDYEQYF	TGTGCCAGCAGTTTTAGACTACAGGGTGACTACGAGCAGTACTTC
11	NA	few	TRBV5-1	TRBJ2-7	CASSLGDEQYF	TGCGCCAGCAGCTTGGGCGACGAGCAGTACTTC
11	NA	many	TRBV12-3/TRBV12-4	TRBJ2-2	CASRGGGELFF	TGTGCCAGCAGGGGGGGCGGGGAGCTGTTTTTT
12	NA	many	TRBV20-1	TRBJ2-7	CSASYDLDEQYF	TGCAGTGCTAGTTACGACTTGGACGAGCAGTACTTC
12	TRBD2	few	TRBV28	TRBJ2-7	CGSGRRRYEQYF	TGTGGCAGCGGGAGAAGGAGGTACGAGCAGTACTTC
15	NA	NA	TRBV10-3	TRBJ2-2	CAISAVGQNTGELFF	TGTGCCATCAGTGCCGTGGGACAAAACACCGGGGAGCTGTTTTTT
13	NA	many	TRBV18	TRBJ1-5	CASSPLSNQPQHF	TGTGCCAGCTCACCACTTAGCAATCAGCCCCAGCATTTT
16	NA	few	TRBV6-1	TRBJ2-5	CASSEQKSLTRETQYF	TGTGCCAGCAGTGAACAGAAATCCTTGACTCGAGAGACTCAGTACTTC
15	TRBD1	NA	TRBV19	TRBJ2-2	CASRQGQGSDGELFF	TGTGCCAGTAGACAGGGACAGGGGTCTGACGGGGAGCTGTTTTTT
12	NA	NA	TRBV6-1	TRBJ1-3	CASTERRNTIYF	TGTGCCAGCACCGAAAGACGAAACACCATATATTTT
10	TRBD1	many	TRBV20-1	TRBJ2-7	CSVEGAEQYF	TGCAGTGTCGAGGGGGCCGAGCAGTACTTC
14	TRBD1	many	TRBV6-2/TRBV6-3	TRBJ1-2	CASSGWTGNYGYTF	TGTGCCAGCAGTGGGTGGACAGGCAACTATGGCTACACCTTC
12	TRBD2	many	TRBV2	TRBJ2-7	CASLAGGSEQYF	TGTGCCAGCCTAGCGGGAGGTAGCGAGCAGTACTTC
13	NA	many	TRBV9	TRBJ1-1	CASSARVGTEAFF	TGTGCCAGCAGCGCCAGGGTGGGCACTGAAGCTTTCTTT
15	NA	many	TRBV6-1	TRBJ2-5	CASIQSPYIQETQYF	TGTGCCAGCATTCAATCCCCTTACATTCAAGAGACCCAGTACTTC
13	NA	NA	TRBV6-1	TRBJ1-1	CASSVWENTEAFF	TGTGCCAGCAGTGTGTGGGAGAACACTGAAGCTTTCTTT
15	TRBD1	many	TRBV7-3	TRBJ1-2	CASSLGPGTEYGYTF	TGTGCCAGCAGCTTAGGGCCCGGGACAGAATATGGCTACACCTTC
13	NA	NA	TRBV28	TRBJ1-5	CASSLELVQPQHF	TGTGCCAGCAGTTTAGAGTTGGTTCAGCCCCAGCATTTT
15	TRBD1	many	TRBV6-1	TRBJ1-1	CASRRDRGKDTEAFF	TGTGCCAGCAGACGGGACAGGGGGAAAGACACTGAAGCTTTCTTT
17	NA	many	TRBV15	TRBJ2-7	CATSSNLGTGNSYEQYF	TGTGCCACCAGCAGCAACCTGGGAACAGGGAACTCCTACGAGCAGTACTTC
17	NA	few	TRBV4-1	TRBJ2-5	CASSQDETGDSKKTQYF	TGCGCCAGCAGCCAAGATGAGACCGGAGATTCCAAGAAGACCCAGTACTTC
15	NA	few	TRBV4-1	TRBJ1-5	CASSQTISVGPSQHF	TGCGCCAGCAGCCAGACCATCTCAGTGGGCCCTTCCCAGCATTTT
15	TRBD1	NA	TRBV15	TRBJ2-5	CATRGDRGLQETQYF	TGTGCCACCAGAGGGGACAGGGGCTTACAAGAGACCCAGTACTTC
15	NA	NA	TRBV5-1	TRBJ2-5	CASSFSNRAEETQYF	TGCGCCAGCAGCTTTTCAAACAGGGCCGAGGAGACCCAGTACTTC
14	NA	many	TRBV29-1	TRBJ1-2	CSGLVGAQGDGYTF	TGCAGCGGCCTTGTAGGGGCGCAGGGTGATGGCTACACCTTC
13	NA	many	TRBV27	TRBJ1-2	CASRNDRSYGYTF	TGTGCCAGCAGAAATGACAGGAGCTATGGCTACACCTTC
16	NA	many	TRBV24-1	TRBJ2-3	CATSDLNFGGTDTQYF	TGTGCCACCAGTGATTTGAATTTTGGGGGCACAGATACGCAGTATTTT
13	TRBD2	many	TRBV24-1	TRBJ2-7	CATSDPGLAEQYF	TGTGCCACCAGTGATCCTGGACTAGCGGAGCAGTACTTC
14	TRBD1	once	TRBV24-1	TRBJ1-1	CATSDKQGHTEAFF	TGTGCCACCAGTGATAAACAGGGGCACACTGAAGCTTTCTTT
15	NA	few	TRBV2	TRBJ2-2	CASSEVGSNTGELFF	TGTGCCAGCAGTGAAGTGGGGTCGAACACCGGGGAGCTGTTTTTT
12	NA	many	TRBV6-5	TRBJ2-7	CASSPRFHEQYF	TGTGCCAGCAGTCCCCGATTTCACGAGCAGTACTTC
15	TRBD2	many	TRBV11-2	TRBJ2-7	CASSLGSGRFYEQYF	TGTGCCAGCAGCTTAGGGAGCGGGAGATTTTACGAGCAGTACTTC
12	NA	many	TRBV7-3	TRBJ1-1	CASSLNRAPAFF	TGTGCCAGCAGCCTGAACAGGGCCCCAGCTTTCTTT
12	NA	many	TRBV7-9	TRBJ2-2	CASSFVTGELFF	TGTGCCAGCAGCTTTGTCACCGGGGAGCTGTTTTTT
15	NA	NA	TRBV7-2	TRBJ2-5	CASSLQGTEQETQYF	TGTGCCAGCAGCTTACAAGGGACTGAGCAAGAGACCCAGTACTTC
12	NA	many	TRBV14	TRBJ2-5	CASSYNQETQYF	TGTGCCAGCTCCTACAACCAAGAGACCCAGTACTTC
18	NA	many	TRBV5-6	TRBJ2-7	CASSIRSFGGAFSYEQYF	TGTGCCAGCAGTATAAGGTCTTTCGGCGGGGCCTTCTCCTACGAGCAGTACTTC
17	TRBD2	many	TRBV12-3/TRBV12-4	TRBJ2-5	CASSLLLAGAGQETQYF	TGTGCCAGCAGTTTACTCCTAGCGGGAGCGGGCCAAGAGACCCAGTACTTC
13	TRBD2	NA	TRBV19	TRBJ2-7	CASSIGLESEQYF	TGTGCCAGTAGTATCGGACTAGAGAGCGAGCAGTACTTC
12	NA	few	TRBV28	TRBJ2-7	CASAAVNYEQCF	TGTGCCAGCGCAGCGGTAAACTACGAGCAGTGCTTC
12	NA	many	TRBV6-1	TRBJ1-1	CASRKGGTEAFF	TGTGCCAGCAGGAAGGGGGGCACTGAAGCTTTCTTT
14	NA	NA	TRBV27	TRBJ1-3	CASRPPNSGNTIYF	TGTGCCAGCAGGCCCCCGAACTCTGGAAACACCATATATTTT
14	TRBD2	many	TRBV6-1	TRBJ2-5	CASRIAGAKETQYF	TGTGCCAGTAGGATAGCGGGGGCAAAAGAGACCCAGTACTTC
13	NA	many	TRBV20-1	TRBJ1-1	CSAPRTANTEAFF	TGCAGTGCCCCCCGGACGGCCAACACTGAAGCTTTCTTT
12	NA	NA	TRBV6-1	TRBJ2-3	CASRKLGDTQYF	TGTGCCAGCAGGAAACTTGGGGATACGCAGTATTTT
13	NA	NA	TRBV19	TRBJ1-1	CASLGVHDPEAFF	TGTGCCAGCCTCGGGGTCCATGACCCTGAAGCTTTCTTT
16	NA	many	TRBV25-1	TRBJ1-3	CASSEFMGSSGNTIYF	TGTGCCAGCAGTGAATTTATGGGGTCTTCTGGAAACACCATATATTTT
13	TRBD2	many	TRBV29-1	TRBJ2-7	CSVGSGRRFEQYF	TGCAGCGTTGGTAGCGGGAGGCGGTTCGAGCAGTACTTC